The 14 T cell receptor beta chains below come from one sample, sequenced in a study of metastatic and nonmetastatic thyroid tumors (dated by TCRdb to the early 2020s). Before undergoing thyroid surgery, none of the patients had been given any kind of treatment. Library preparation employed PCR. This sample was sequenced with an Illumina HiSeq 4000. TCRdb ran its own pipeline on the public reads, namely fastp trimming at Q25 and MiXCR clone calling, and kept in-frame beta chains. Here the sample has about 24,000 clones; approximately 24% occur a single time. In total, the top ten clones hold about 7.6% of the sample. The sample consisted of blood. The receptors come from a female donor with papillary thyroid cancer or a benign thyroid nodule (not recorded which). Some clones in this sample may be carry-over from other donors' samples.

This clone was seen repeatedly, ten times or more. This rearrangement joins TRBV12-3 or TRBV12-4 to TRBJ1-6; 9 bases map to TRBD1. There are 14 residues in the CDR3. After removal of 6 bases from V and 10 bases from J, the junction contained 7 bases not matched to a gene. The CDR3 sequence is CASSGQGWPSPLHF. The CDR3 bases are TGTGCCAGCAGCGGACAGGGGTGGCCCTCACCCCTCCACTTT.

This clone has only a few counts. The gene calls are TRBV6-2 or TRBV6-3 and TRBJ1-5; D gene unclear. Germline V gene lookup returns CDR1 MNHEY and CDR2 SVGEGT. The CDR3 consists of 17 residues. V lost 4 bases to trimming and J lost 2 bases, with 18 bases between them. CDR3 sequence (DNA): TGTGCCAGCAGTTCTGCCGGGGAAAAACGGGGCAATCAGCCCCAGCATTTT. Encoded protein: CASSSAGEKRGNQPQHF.

Relative to its sample, this clone is medium-sized. The chain combines TRBV6-1 with TRBJ2-7; D unclear. Deletions cut 6 bases from V and 3 bases from J, with 9 bases between. Germline-derived CDR1 and CDR2 are MNHNS and SASEGT. This CDR3 has 12 residues. The CDR3 nucleotides are TGTGCCAGCAGGGTTGTCGACTACGAGCAGTACTTC. This encodes CASRVVDYEQYF.

This clone was observed a handful of times. The rearrangement links TRBV6-1 to TRBJ1-5; D is perhaps TRBD2 (5 bases). The J call is uncertain, as TRBJ2-3 better fits the DNA end. The V gene's germline CDR1 is MNHNS and CDR2 SASEGT. The CDR3 totals 13 residues. This CDR3 reads CASSEGETQPQYF. The CDR3 DNA sequence: TGTGCCAGCAGTGAAGGGGAGACTCAGCCCCAGTATTTT.

This clone appeared many times. This chain links TRBV4-3 with TRBJ2-3, with TRBD1 as a possible D gene (6 bases). This CDR3 region has 15 residues. V was pared by 4 bases and J by 4 bases, with 15 bases between. Germline CDR1 LGHNA, CDR2 YSLEER. CDR3 sequence (DNA): TGCGCCAGCAGCCCGACAGGCCCTGCACCAGATACGCAGTATTTT. It yields the protein CASSPTGPAPDTQYF.

This clone was recorded at least ten times. V is TRBV20-1 and J is TRBJ2-1; TRBD2 aligns across 15 bases. The J segment lost 8 bases and the V segment lost 5 bases, leaving 4 bases of the junction unmatched. The germline gives CDR1 DFQATT, CDR2 SNEGSKA (reference sequence). This CDR3 has 14 residues. The CDR3 nucleotides read TGCAGTGCTGGACTAGCGGGAGGGCAAGATGAGCAGTTCTTC. This encodes CSAGLAGGQDEQFF.

This clone was recorded many times. V usage is TRBV24-1 and J usage is TRBJ2-3; D is undetermined. This CDR3 comprises 11 residues. V was pared by 5 bases and J by 7 bases, with 6 bases between. Germline loops: CDR1 KGHDR, CDR2 SFDVKD. The CDR3 region is CATSGGHTQYF. DNA of the CDR3: TGTGCCACCAGTGGCGGACATACGCAGTATTTT.

This clone was recorded at least ten times. The chain uses TRBV5-6 and TRBJ1-2, with D possibly matching TRBD1 (5 bases). The CDR3 covers 13 residues. Trimming stripped 4 bases from V and 6 bases from J, with 13 bases between. The germline V gene encodes CDR1 SGHDT and CDR2 YYEEEE. CDR3 residues: CASSGAGRDGYTF. In DNA, the CDR3 is TGTGCCAGCAGCGGCGCGGGGCGGGATGGCTACACCTTC. Filled out from reference TRBV5-6 and TRBJ1-2, the complete variable domain reads DAGVTQSPTHLIKTRGQQVTLRCSPKSGHDTVSWYQQALGQGPQFIFQYYEEEERQRGNFPDRFSGHQFPNYSSELNVNALLLGDSALYLCASSGAGRDGYTFGSGTRLTVV.

With regard to this clone: A clone one base away is much larger, so this may be a read error. The chain joins TRBV30 to TRBJ2-5; unclear D gene. V dropped 2 bases and J dropped 1 base, with 11 bases sitting between them. Per the germline V gene, CDR1 is GTSNPN and CDR2 is SVGIG (reference sequence). The CDR3 is made up of 14 amino acids. CDR3 amino acids: CAWSWVVFQETQYF. The CDR3 DNA follows: TGTGCCTGGAGTTGGGTGGTATTCCAAGAGACCCAGTACTTC.

Many counts were recorded for this clone. The chain uses TRBV7-8 and TRBJ2-7; 10 nucleotides line up with TRBD2. Germline V lookup: CDR1 SGHVS, CDR2 FQNEAQ. The CDR3 has 15 amino acids. V was clipped by 1 base and J by 0 bases; unmatched bases: 0. CDR3 residues: CASSLVAGGSYEQYF. The CDR3, as DNA: TGTGCCAGCAGCTTAGTAGCGGGAGGCTCCTACGAGCAGTACTTC.

This clone has ten or more counts. V and J are TRBV7-3 and TRBJ1-1, with D possibly TRBD1 on 5 matching bases. Trimming stripped 1 base from V and 4 bases from J, with 10 bases between. The germline CDR1 and CDR2 sequences are SGHTA and FQGTGA. The CDR3 is 14 residues long. The CDR3 sequence: CASSLNAGPTEAFF. The DNA of the CDR3 is TGTGCCAGCAGCTTAAATGCAGGGCCCACTGAAGCTTTCTTT. The full variable domain, completed using reference TRBV7-3 and TRBJ1-1, is GAGVSQTPSNKVTEKGKYVELRCDPISGHTALYWYRQSLGQGPEFLIYFQGTGAADDSGLPNDRFFAVRPEGSVSTLKIQRTERGDSAVYLCASSLNAGPTEAFFGQGTRLTVV.

Many counts were recorded for this clone. The chain uses TRBV20-1 and TRBJ1-2; D perhaps matches TRBD1 (6 bases). With 0 bases removed from V and 8 bases from J, the gap between germline ends came to 13 bases. Germline CDR1 is DFQATT and CDR2 is SNEGSKA (reference sequence). The CDR3 runs to 13 residues. Here the CDR3 reads CSARDWEGEGYTF. CDR3 nucleotide sequence: TGCAGTGCTAGAGATTGGGAGGGGGAGGGCTACACCTTC.

In its sample, this clone was seen a few times. V and J are TRBV24-1 and TRBJ2-7; the D is unclear. Trimming removed 7 bases from V and 1 base from J, with 10 bases in between. Germline CDR1 reads KGHDR; CDR2 reads SFDVKD. CDR3 length: 13 amino acids. The CDR3: CATSYPPSYEQYF. Here the CDR3 DNA reads TGTGCCACCAGCTACCCCCCGTCCTACGAGCAGTACTTC.

CDR3 protein: CSAREGTGGGRDTQHF. The CDR3 DNA sequence: TGCAGTGCTAGAGAGGGAACTGGCGGTGGGCGGGATACGCAGCATTTT. This chain joins TRBV20-1 and TRBJ2-3; D unclear. The J call may be mistaken, given a closer DNA end match to TRBJ1-5. The CDR3 sequence is 16 residues long. The germline V gene has CDR1 DFQATT and CDR2 SNEGSKA (reference sequence).